Presented here are 8 T cell receptor beta chains from one specimen sequenced in a study. MiXCR, run by TCRdb on the RT-PCR reads, gives a single entry per CDR3 protein. The sample carries fewer than 800,000 distinct CDR3 sequences, 11% to 15% recorded once. The specimen sequenced was memory CD4+ T cells from blood. The receptors were sampled from a female donor in good health, serving as a healthy control.

V usage is TRBV6-1 and J usage is TRBJ2-3, with a possible D match to TRBD2 (6 bases). Trimming took off 4 bases at V and 3 bases at J, with 17 bases between the two ends. The CDR3 contains 16 residues. Germline V lookup: CDR1 MNHNS, CDR2 SASEGT. The CDR3 sequence: CASSVNAGILTDTQYF. The CDR3 nucleotides read TGTGCCAGCAGTGTCAACGCGGGAATCTTAACAGATACGCAGTATTTT.

The chain joins TRBV18 to TRBJ1-3; D possibly corresponds to TRBD1 (5 bases). Germline CDR1 and CDR2: KGHSH and LQKENI. The CDR3 is 15 residues long. V was cut by 1 base and J by 1 base, with 8 bases left in between. The CDR3 region is CASSPQQASGNTIYF. The CDR3 coding sequence is TGTGCCAGCTCACCACAACAGGCTTCTGGAAACACCATATATTTT.

This clonotype was observed many times. V gene TRBV6-5 combines with J gene TRBJ1-5, with D possibly being TRBD1 (5 bases). This CDR3 is built from 15 residues. Trimming removed 5 bases at V and 6 bases at J, with 17 bases between. The germline V gene encodes CDR1 MNHEY and CDR2 SVGAGI. The CDR3 region is CASSQGPDGGQPQHF. CDR3 nucleotide sequence: TGTGCCAGCAGTCAGGGCCCGGATGGGGGTCAGCCCCAGCATTTT.

The chain links TRBV15 to TRBJ2-5; 10 bases align to TRBD2. Germline CDR1 is LNHNV and CDR2 is YYDKDF (reference sequence). J lost 5 bases, V lost 0 bases, and 6 bases had no gene match. This CDR3 contains 16 residues. CDR3 bases: TGTGCCACCAGCAGAGATAAAGCGGGGGGGCCGGAGACCCAGTACTTC. It specifies CATSRDKAGGPETQYF.

This clonotype was observed a few times. The chain couples TRBV27 to TRBJ2-4, with 10 positions matching TRBD1. Germline V gene sequence: CDR1 MNHEY, CDR2 SMNVEV (reference sequence). The CDR3 loop spans 14 amino acids. The V segment lost 7 bases and the J segment 5 bases; nucleotides outside the gene matches: 5. CDR3 sequence reads: CASTRGTGENIQYF. In nucleotides, the CDR3 is TGTGCCAGCACTCGGGGGACAGGGGAAAACATTCAGTACTTC.

The V and J genes are TRBV4-3 and TRBJ1-3; the D is unclear. This CDR3 has 21 amino acids. Trimming pared 0 bases from V and 2 bases from J, leaving 26 bases between. The germline gives CDR1 LGHNA, CDR2 YSLEER. CDR3 in amino acids: CASSQDLGIGSMISTGNTIYF. In DNA, the CDR3 is TGCGCCAGCAGCCAAGACCTTGGGATTGGATCCATGATTTCTACTGGAAACACCATATATTTT.

A few counts support this clonotype. The V and J genes are TRBV20-1 and TRBJ2-3, with 9 positions matching TRBD2. Trimming removed 0 bases from V and 5 bases from J; junction bases left unmatched: 9. Germline CDR1 DFQATT, CDR2 SNEGSKA (reference sequence). CDR3 size: 16 residues. CDR3 coding DNA: TGCAGTGCTAGAGAGGGTAGCGGGAGCTATGGAGATACGCAGTATTTT. Translating gives CSAREGSGSYGDTQYF.

This clonotype was counted between two and nine times. This chain links TRBV5-1 with TRBJ2-5; D is undetermined. V lost 5 bases and J lost 3, with 8 bases in between. Looked up from germline, CDR1 is SGHRS and CDR2 is YFSETQ. There are 12 residues in the CDR3. This chain's CDR3 is CASRLREETQYF. CDR3 sequence (DNA): TGCGCCAGCAGACTAAGAGAAGAGACCCAGTACTTC.